This entry describes one T cell receptor beta chain. What it binds is not known. The record originates from a study of shared clonotypes between healthy human individuals. Study observations and caveats: Limitation of the genetic and exposure-history diversity represented came from the few donors. The four-donor shared clonotypes exceeded non-shared clonotypes in generation probability, with non-shared ones scoring lower.

The split of CD4+ cells yielded CD45RA+ naive and CD45RA-negative memory subsets. V was cut by 0 bases and J by 4 bases, with 18 bases left in between. The CDR3 is 17 residues long. CDR1 LGHNA and CDR2 YNFKEQ come from the germline V gene. Generated by immunoSEQ multiplex PCR, the TCRdb table keeps only in-frame clones and is missing some. This repertoire shows roughly 680,000 clones, roughly 72% found once; its top ten account for about 1.8%. This TCR was sampled from a woman in her thirties in good health. The chain employs TRBV4-2 and TRBJ1-1; D perhaps matches TRBD1 (5 bases). What was sequenced was memory CD4+ T cells sorted from blood. Described subset: CD45RA-negative fraction. Written as DNA, the CDR3 is TGTGCCAGCAGCCAAGATGGGTGGGGGAAGGTCGCCACTGAAGCTTTCTTT. Amino acids: CASSQDGWGKVATEAFF.